These 6 T cell receptor beta chains were all obtained from the same sample, sequenced in a study of read filtering for tumor transcriptome and immune sequencing. Molecular barcoded adaptors covering alpha/delta and beta/gamma chains were used on 400 to 450 ng RNA. TCRdb processed the reads anew with MiXCR; each CDR3 protein has one entry. The table has under 150,000 distinct CDR3 sequences, about 12% seen once; the top ten hold just under 8.5%. The source material was a population of CD138-negative cells sorted from bone marrow. The receptors come from a donor older than 35 with multiple myeloma.

This clonotype has just a few counts. Germline is not matched at one junction end, which may reflect a read error. The chain joins TRBV12-3 or TRBV12-4 to TRBJ1-5, with D perhaps matching TRBD1 (5 bases). The CDR3 covers 12 residues. Here the CDR3 DNA reads TGTGCGGCGGGGCTGGGCAATCGGCCCCAGCGTTTT. Amino acid sequence: CAAGLGNRPQRF.

This clonotype was observed many times. CDR3 protein: CSASGADTQYF. Written as DNA, the CDR3 is TGCAGTGCCTCGGGGGCAGATACGCAGTATTTT. The chain uses TRBV20-1 and TRBJ2-3, with D maybe TRBD2 (6 bases). This CDR3 spans 11 amino acids. Germline values: CDR1 DFQATT, CDR2 SNEGSKA (reference sequence). The germline V and J ends were trimmed by 6 bases and 4 bases, with 8 bases remaining between them.

This clonotype was picked up many times. The rearrangement links TRBV7-8 to TRBJ2-6, with D unresolved. CDR1 is SGHVS, CDR2 FQNEAQ, per germline. V was trimmed by 5 bases and J by 2 bases, leaving 16 bases between them. The CDR3 consists of 17 residues. CDR3 in amino acids: CASSLVFSVPGANVLTF. The CDR3 DNA follows: TGTGCCAGCAGCCTGGTTTTTTCGGTGCCTGGGGCCAACGTCCTGACTTTC.

This clonotype was detected ten times or more. The V call is TRBV7-2, the J call TRBJ1-1, with 12 bases identical to TRBD1. Looked up from germline, CDR1 is SGHTA and CDR2 is FQGNSA. V lost 3 bases and J lost 7; bases outside the gene matches: 9. The CDR3 runs to 16 residues. The DNA of the CDR3 is TGTGCCAGCAGCTTCCGGGACAGGGGGCCGGTTTATGAAGCTTTCTTT. This sequence encodes CASSFRDRGPVYEAFF.

This clonotype was detected ten times or more. The chain joins TRBV7-8 to TRBJ2-1, with TRBD2 matching over 7 bases. The CDR3 is 15 residues long. The germline V gene encodes CDR1 SGHVS and CDR2 FQNEAQ. V trimming: 8 bases; J trimming: 10 bases; junction bases outside the gene matches: 17. The CDR3 sequence: CASRNDEGGAEEQFF. The CDR3 DNA sequence: TGTGCCAGCCGTAATGACGAGGGAGGGGCGGAAGAGCAGTTCTTC.

The chain employs TRBV5-4 and TRBJ1-1; possible D gene TRBD1, 5 bases. The CDR3 has 14 amino acids. Looked up from germline, CDR1 is SGHNT and CDR2 is YYREEE (reference sequence). V was shortened by 5 bases and J by 5 bases, with 16 bases between the two germline ends. CDR3 sequence (DNA): TGTGCCAGCAGACGTGACGGGGGTGGTACTGAAGCTTTCTTT. Amino acids: CASRRDGGGTEAFF. The whole variable domain, filled in from reference TRBV5-4 and TRBJ1-1, reads ETGVTQSPTHLIKTRGQQVTLRCSSQSGHNTVSWYQQALGQGPQFIFQYYREEENGRGNFPPRFSGLQFPNYSSELNVNALELDDSALYLCASRRDGGGTEAFFGQGTRLTVV.